This entry features one TCR beta chain sequence. As yet, its antigen is unknown. V lost 3 bases and J 6 bases, leaving 9 bases between the germline ends. The CDR3 runs to 13 residues. These data are taken from a study of T cell responses to AZD1222 COVID-19 vaccine. Study-wide points: Clonal diversity may have been underestimated in mostly white British donors.

The repertoire was sequenced with immunoSEQ multiplex PCR; TCRdb's copy has only in-frame clones and lacks some. The sample contains roughly 40,000 clones, approximately 88% of which appear only once. This chain connects TRBV12-3 or TRBV12-4 to TRBJ1-5; possibly TRBD1 for D (5 bases). The receptor's source is an adult who received the AZD1222 COVID-19 vaccine. The input for sequencing was peripheral blood, taken 28 days after the second AZD1222 dose. CDR3 sequence (DNA): TGTGCCAGCAGTTTGTCTGGGGCTCAGCCCCAGCATTTT. It translates to CASSLSGAQPQHF.